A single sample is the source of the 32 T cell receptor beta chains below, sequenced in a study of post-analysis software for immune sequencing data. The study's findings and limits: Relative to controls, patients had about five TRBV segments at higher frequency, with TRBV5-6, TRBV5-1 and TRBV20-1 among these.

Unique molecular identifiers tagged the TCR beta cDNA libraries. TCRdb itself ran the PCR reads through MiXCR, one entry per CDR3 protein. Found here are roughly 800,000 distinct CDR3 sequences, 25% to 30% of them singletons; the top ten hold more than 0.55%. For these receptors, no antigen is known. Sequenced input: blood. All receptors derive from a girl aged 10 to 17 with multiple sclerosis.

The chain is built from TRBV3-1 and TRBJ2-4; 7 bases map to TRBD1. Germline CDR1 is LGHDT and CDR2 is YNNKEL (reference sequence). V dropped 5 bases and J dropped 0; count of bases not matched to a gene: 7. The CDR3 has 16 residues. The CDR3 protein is CASSLETGLAKNIQYF. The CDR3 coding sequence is TGTGCCAGCAGCTTAGAGACAGGGCTAGCCAAAAACATTCAGTACTTC.

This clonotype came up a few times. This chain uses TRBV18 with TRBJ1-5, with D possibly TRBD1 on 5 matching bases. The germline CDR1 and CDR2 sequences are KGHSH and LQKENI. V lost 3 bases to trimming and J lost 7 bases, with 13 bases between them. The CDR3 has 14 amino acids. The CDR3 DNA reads TGTGCCAGCTCACCGGGGGGTCACAAACAGCCCCAGCATTTT. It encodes CASSPGGHKQPQHF.

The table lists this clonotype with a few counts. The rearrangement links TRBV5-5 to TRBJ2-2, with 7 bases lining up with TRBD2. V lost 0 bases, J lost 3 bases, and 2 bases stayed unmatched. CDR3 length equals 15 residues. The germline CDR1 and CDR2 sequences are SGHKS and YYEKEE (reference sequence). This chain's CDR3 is CASSLVLADTGELFF. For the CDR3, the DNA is TGTGCCAGCAGCTTGGTCCTAGCGGACACCGGGGAGCTGTTTTTT.

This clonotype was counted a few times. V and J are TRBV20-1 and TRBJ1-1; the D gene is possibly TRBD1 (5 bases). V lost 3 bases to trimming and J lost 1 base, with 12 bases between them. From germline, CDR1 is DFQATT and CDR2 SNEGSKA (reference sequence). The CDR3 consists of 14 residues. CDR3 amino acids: CSASVGTTNTEAFF. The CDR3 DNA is TGCAGTGCTAGCGTGGGGACGACGAACACTGAAGCTTTCTTT.

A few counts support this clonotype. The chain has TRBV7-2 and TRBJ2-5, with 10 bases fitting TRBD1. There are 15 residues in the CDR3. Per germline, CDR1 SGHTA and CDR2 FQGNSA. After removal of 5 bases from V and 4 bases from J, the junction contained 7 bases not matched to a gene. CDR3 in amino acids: CASSPRTGGGETQYF. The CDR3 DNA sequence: TGTGCCAGCAGCCCCAGGACAGGGGGGGGAGAGACCCAGTACTTC.

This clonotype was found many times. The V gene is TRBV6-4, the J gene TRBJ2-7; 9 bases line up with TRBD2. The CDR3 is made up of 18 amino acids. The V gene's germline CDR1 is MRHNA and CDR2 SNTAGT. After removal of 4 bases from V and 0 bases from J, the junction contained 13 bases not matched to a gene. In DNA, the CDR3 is TGTGCCAGCAGTGGGTCTAGCGGGGACCACGAGAGCTCCTACGAGCAGTACTTC. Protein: CASSGSSGDHESSYEQYF.

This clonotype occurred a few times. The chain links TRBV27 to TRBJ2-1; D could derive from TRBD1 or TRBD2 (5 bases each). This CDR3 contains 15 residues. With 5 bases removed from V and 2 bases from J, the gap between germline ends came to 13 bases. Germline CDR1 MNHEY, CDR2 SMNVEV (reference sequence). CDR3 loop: CASSGQGDPYNEQFF. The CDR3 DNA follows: TGTGCCAGCAGTGGACAAGGGGACCCCTACAATGAGCAGTTCTTC.

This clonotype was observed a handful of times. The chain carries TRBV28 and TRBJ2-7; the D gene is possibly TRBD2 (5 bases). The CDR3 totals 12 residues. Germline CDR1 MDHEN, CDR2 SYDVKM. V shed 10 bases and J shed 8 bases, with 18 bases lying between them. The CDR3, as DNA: TGTGCCACCAACGAGAGGGCGGATCAGCAGTACTTC. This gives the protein CATNERADQQYF.

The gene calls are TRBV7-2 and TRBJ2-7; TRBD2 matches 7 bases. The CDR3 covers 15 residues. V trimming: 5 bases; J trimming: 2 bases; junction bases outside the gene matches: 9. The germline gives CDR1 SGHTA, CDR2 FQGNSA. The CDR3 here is CASSLGGSATYEQYF. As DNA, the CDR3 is TGTGCCAGCAGCCTCGGCGGGAGCGCAACCTACGAGCAGTACTTC.

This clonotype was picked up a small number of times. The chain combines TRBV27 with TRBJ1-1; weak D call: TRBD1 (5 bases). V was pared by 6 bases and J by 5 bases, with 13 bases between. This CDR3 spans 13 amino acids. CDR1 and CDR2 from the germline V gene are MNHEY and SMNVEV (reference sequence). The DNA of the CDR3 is TGTGCCAGCAGCTATAACAAGGGGACTGAAGCTTTCTTT. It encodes CASSYNKGTEAFF.

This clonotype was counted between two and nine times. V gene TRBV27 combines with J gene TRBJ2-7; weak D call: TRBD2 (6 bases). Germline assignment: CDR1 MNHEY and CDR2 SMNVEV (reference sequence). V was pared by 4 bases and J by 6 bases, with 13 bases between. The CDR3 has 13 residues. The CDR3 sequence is CASSWAGIREQYF. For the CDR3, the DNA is TGTGCCAGCAGTTGGGCGGGGATACGCGAGCAGTACTTC.

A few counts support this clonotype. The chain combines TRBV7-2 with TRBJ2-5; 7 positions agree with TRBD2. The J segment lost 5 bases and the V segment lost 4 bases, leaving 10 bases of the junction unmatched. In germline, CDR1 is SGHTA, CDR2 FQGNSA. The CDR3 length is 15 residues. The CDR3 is CASSYSVGEGETQYF. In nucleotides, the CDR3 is TGTGCCAGCAGCTATAGCGTCGGGGAGGGGGAGACCCAGTACTTC.

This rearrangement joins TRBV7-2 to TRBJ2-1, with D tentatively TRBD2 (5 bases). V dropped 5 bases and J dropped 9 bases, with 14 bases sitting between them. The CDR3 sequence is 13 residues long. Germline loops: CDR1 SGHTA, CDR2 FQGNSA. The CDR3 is CASSPDTGIEQFF. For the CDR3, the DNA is TGTGCCAGCAGCCCCGACACCGGGATTGAGCAGTTCTTC.

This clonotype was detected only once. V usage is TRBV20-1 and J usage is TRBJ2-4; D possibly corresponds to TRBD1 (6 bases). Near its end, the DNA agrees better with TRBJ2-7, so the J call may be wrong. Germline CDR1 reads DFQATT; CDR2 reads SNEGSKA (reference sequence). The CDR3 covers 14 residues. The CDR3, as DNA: TGCAGTGCTAGCCCCGTTACAGGGTCGGACGAGCAGTACTTC. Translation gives CSASPVTGSDEQYF.

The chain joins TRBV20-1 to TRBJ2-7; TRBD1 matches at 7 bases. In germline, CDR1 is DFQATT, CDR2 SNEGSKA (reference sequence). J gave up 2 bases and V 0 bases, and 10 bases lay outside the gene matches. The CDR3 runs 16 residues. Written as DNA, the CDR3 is TGCAGTGCTAGAGAGGGGAGACAGGGTAACCCCTACGAGCAGTACTTC. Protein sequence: CSAREGRQGNPYEQYF.

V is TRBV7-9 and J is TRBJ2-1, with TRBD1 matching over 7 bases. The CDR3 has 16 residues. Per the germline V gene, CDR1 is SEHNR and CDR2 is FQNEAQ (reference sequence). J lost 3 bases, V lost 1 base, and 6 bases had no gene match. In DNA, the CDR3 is TGTGCCAGCAGCTTAGGAGACAGGGCCCTCTACAATGAGCAGTTCTTC. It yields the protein CASSLGDRALYNEQFF.

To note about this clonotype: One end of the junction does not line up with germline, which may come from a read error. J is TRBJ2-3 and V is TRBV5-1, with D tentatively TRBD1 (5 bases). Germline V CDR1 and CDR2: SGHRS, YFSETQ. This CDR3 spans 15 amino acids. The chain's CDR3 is CTSSLTVPSTDTQYF. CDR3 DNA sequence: TGCACCAGCAGCTTGACAGTTCCTAGCACAGATACGCAGTATTTT. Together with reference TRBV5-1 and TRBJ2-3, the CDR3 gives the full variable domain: KAGVTQTPRYLIKTRGQQVTLSCSPISGHRSVSWYQQTPGQGLQFLFEYFSETQRNKGNFPGRFSGRQFSNSRSEMNVSTLELGDSALYLCTSSLTVPSTDTQYFGPGTRLTVL.

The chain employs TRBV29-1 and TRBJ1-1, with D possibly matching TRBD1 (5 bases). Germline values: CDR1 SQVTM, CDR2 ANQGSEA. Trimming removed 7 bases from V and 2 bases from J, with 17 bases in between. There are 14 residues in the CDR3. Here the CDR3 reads CSAQAGQTNTEAFF. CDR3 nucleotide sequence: TGCAGCGCCCAAGCGGGGCAGACAAACACTGAAGCTTTCTTT.

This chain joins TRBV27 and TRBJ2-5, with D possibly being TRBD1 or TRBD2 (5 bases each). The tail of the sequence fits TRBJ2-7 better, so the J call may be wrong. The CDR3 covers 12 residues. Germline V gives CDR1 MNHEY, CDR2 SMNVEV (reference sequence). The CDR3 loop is CASSKTGREQYF. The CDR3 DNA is TGTGCCAGTAGCAAGACGGGGCGCGAGCAGTACTTC.

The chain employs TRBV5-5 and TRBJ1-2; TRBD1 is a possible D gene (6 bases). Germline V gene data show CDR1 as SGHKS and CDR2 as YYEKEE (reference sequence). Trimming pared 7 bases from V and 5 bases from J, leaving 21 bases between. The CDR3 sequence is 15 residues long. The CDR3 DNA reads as TGTGCCAGCGCACTCCAGGGGACCACTTATTATGGCTACACCTTC. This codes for CASALQGTTYYGYTF.

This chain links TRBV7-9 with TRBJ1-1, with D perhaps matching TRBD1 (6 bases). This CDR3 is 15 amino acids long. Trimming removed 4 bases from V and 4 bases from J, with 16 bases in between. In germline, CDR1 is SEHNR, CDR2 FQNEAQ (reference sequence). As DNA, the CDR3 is TGTGCCAGCAGCTCCTTTCGGGGGCCTGTCACTGAAGCTTTCTTT. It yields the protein CASSSFRGPVTEAFF.

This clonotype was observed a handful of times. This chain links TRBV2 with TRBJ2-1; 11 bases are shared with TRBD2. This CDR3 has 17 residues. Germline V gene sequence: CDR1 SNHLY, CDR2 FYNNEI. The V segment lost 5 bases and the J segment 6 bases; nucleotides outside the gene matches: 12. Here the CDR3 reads CASSSRLAGREGNEQFF. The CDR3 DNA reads TGTGCCAGCAGTTCTCGACTAGCGGGGCGTGAAGGCAATGAGCAGTTCTTC.

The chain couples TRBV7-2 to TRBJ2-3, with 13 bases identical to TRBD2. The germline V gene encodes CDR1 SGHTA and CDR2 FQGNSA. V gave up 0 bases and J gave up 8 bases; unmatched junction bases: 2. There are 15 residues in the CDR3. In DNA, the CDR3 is TGTGCCAGCAGCTTAGCGACTAGCGGGGGGTCTACGCAGTATTTT. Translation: CASSLATSGGSTQYF.

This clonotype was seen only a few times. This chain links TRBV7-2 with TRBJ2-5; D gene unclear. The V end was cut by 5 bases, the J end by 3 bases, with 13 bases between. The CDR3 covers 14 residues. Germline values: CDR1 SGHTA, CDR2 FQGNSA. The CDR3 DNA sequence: TGTGCCAGCAGCCCGTCCCGGACGAAAGAGACCCAGTACTTC. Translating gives CASSPSRTKETQYF.

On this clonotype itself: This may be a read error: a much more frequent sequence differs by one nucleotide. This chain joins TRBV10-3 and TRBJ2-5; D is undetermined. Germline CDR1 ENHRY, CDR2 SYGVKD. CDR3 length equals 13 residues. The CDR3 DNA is TGTGCCATCAGTGAGTCGCGGCAAGACACCCAGTACTTC. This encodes CAISESRQDTQYF.

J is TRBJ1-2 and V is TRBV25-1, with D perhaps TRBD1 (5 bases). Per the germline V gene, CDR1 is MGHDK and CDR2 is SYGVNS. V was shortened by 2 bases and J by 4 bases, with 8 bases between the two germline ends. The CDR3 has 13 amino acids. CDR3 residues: CASSERDGYGYTF. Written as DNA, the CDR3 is TGTGCCAGCAGTGAAAGGGACGGCTATGGCTACACCTTC.

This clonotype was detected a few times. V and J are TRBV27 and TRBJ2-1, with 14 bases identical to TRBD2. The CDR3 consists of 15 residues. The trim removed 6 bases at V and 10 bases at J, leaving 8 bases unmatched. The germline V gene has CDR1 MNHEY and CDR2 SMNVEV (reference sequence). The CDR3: CASSGIGTSGGEQFF. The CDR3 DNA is TGTGCCAGCAGCGGAATAGGGACTAGCGGGGGAGAGCAGTTCTTC.

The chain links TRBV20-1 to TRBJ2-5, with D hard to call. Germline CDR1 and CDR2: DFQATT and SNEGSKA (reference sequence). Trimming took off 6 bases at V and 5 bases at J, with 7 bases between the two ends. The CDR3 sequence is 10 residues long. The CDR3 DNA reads TGCAGTGCGGGAACCGAGACCCAGTACTTC. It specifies CSAGTETQYF.

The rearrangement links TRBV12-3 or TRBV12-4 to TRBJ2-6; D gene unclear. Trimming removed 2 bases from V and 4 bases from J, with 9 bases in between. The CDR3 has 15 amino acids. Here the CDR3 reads CASSLWASGANVLTF. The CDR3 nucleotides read TGTGCCAGCAGTTTATGGGCCTCGGGGGCCAACGTCCTGACTTTC.

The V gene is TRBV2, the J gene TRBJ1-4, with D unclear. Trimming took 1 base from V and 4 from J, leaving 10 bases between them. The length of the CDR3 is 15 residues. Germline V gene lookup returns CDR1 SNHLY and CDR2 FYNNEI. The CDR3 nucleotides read TGTGCCAGCAGTGAAGGAGCAGTCTTTAATGAAAAACTGTTTTTT. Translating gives CASSEGAVFNEKLFF.

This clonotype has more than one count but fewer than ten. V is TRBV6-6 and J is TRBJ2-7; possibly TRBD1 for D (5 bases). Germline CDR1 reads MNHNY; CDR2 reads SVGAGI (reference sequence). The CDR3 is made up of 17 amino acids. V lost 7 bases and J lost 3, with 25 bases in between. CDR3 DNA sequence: TGTGCCAGCACCAGACAGAGTACCTCGGGTGGTTTCTACGAGCAGTACTTC. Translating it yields CASTRQSTSGGFYEQYF.

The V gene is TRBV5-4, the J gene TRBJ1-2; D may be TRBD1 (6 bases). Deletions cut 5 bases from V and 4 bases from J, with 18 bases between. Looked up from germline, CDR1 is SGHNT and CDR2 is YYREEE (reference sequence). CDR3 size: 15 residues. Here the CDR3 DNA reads TGTGCCAGCAGAGAAGACAGGAGAACTTTCTATGGCTACACCTTC. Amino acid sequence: CASREDRRTFYGYTF. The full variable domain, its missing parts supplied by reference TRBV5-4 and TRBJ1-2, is ETGVTQSPTHLIKTRGQQVTLRCSSQSGHNTVSWYQQALGQGPQFIFQYYREEENGRGNFPPRFSGLQFPNYSSELNVNALELDDSALYLCASREDRRTFYGYTFGSGTRLTVV.